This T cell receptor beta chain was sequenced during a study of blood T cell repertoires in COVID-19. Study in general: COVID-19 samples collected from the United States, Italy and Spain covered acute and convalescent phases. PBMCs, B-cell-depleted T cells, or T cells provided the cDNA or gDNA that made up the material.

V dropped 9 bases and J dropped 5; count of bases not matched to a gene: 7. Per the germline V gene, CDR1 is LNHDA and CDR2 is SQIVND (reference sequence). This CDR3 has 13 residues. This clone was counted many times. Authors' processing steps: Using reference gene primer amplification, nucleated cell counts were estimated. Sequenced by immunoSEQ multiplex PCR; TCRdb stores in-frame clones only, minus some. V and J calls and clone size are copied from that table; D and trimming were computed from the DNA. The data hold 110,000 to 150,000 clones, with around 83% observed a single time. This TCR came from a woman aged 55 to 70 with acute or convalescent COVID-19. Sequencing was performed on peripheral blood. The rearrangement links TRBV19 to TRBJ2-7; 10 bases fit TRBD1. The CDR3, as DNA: TGTGCCAGCCAGGGGACAGGGGCCCACGAGCAGTACTTC. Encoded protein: CASQGTGAHEQYF.